This T cell receptor beta chain was captured in a study of cytomegalovirus exposure and HLA in healthy donors. Across the whole study: Earlier findings included roughly 120 million unique TCR beta sequences obtained from 180 million or so T cells.

PCR employed 60 Vbeta and 13 Jbeta primers. Profiled with immunoSEQ multiplex PCR; TCRdb holds only in-frame clones, not every one. Of under 100,000 clones listed, around 73% are singletons. Points on this clone: The antigen remains undetermined.

Notes on the study in general: With later analysis, a missense DCLRE1C variant became linked to TCR beta V- and J-gene trimming. Roughly uniform depth of sequencing across donors was assumed in presence/absence analyses. Researchers counted about 150 TCR beta chains as cytomegalovirus-associated.

This CDR3 has 15 amino acids. The V and J ends lost 6 bases and 2 bases respectively, with 17 bases between them. Germline V CDR1 and CDR2: SGHRS, YFSETQ. The source is a man aged 50-59 years in good health and CMV-seronegative. This rearrangement joins TRBV5-1 to TRBJ1-2; no reliable D call. Sequenced: PBMCs. The CDR3 bases are TGCGCCAGCACAGGTTGGGCAGAGACGAACTATGGCTACACCTTC. Translated, it gives CASTGWAETNYGYTF. Full variable domain (missing parts from reference TRBV5-1 and TRBJ1-2): KAGVTQTPRYLIKTRGQQVTLSCSPISGHRSVSWYQQTPGQGLQFLFEYFSETQRNKGNFPGRFSGRQFSNSRSEMNVSTLELGDSALYLCASTGWAETNYGYTFGSGTRLTVV.